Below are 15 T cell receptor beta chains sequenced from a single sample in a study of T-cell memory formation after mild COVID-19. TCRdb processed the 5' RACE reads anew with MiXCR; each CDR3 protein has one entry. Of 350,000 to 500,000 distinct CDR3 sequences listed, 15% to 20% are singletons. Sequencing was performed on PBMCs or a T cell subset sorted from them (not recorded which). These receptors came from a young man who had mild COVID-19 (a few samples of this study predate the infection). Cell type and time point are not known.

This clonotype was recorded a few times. CDR3 DNA sequence: TGCAGTGCGGACTCTGGAGCTTCGGGGACCTACGAGCAGTACTTC. It specifies CSADSGASGTYEQYF. The chain couples TRBV20-1 to TRBJ2-7; TRBD2 is a possible D gene (5 bases). The germline V gene encodes CDR1 DFQATT and CDR2 SNEGSKA (reference sequence). This CDR3 comprises 15 residues. V was cut by 6 bases and J by 2 bases, with 20 bases left in between.

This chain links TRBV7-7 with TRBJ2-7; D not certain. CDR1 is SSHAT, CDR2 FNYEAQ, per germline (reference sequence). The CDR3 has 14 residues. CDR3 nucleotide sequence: TGTGCTAGCATCAGCCAACGGGTCGTCTACGAGCAGTACGTC. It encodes CASISQRVVYEQYV.

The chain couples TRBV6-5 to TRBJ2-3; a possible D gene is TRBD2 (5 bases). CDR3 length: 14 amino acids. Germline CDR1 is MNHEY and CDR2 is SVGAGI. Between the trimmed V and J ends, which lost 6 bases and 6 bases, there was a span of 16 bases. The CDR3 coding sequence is TGTGCCAGCAGAGATGGACTTGGTTCTGATACGCAGTATTTT. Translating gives CASRDGLGSDTQYF.

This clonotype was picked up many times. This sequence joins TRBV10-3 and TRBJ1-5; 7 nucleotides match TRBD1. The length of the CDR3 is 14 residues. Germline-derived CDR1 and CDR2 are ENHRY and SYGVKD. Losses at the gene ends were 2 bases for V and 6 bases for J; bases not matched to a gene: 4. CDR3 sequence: CAISEDRESQPQHF. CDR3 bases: TGTGCCATCAGTGAGGACAGGGAGAGTCAGCCCCAGCATTTT.

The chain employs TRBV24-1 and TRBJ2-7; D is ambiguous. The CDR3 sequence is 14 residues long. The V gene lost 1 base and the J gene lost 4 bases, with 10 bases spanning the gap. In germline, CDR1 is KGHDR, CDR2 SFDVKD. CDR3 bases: TGTGCCACCAGTGATTTCCGGGTCTTTTACGAGCAGTACGTC. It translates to CATSDFRVFYEQYV.

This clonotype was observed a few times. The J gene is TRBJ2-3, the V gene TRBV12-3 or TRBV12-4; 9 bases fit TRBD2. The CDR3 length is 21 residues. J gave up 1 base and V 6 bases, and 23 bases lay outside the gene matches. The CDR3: CASRLLQRGLAGTPGTDTQYF. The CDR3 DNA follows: TGTGCCAGCAGGCTGCTACAACGGGGCCTAGCGGGGACCCCTGGCACAGATACGCAGTATTTT.

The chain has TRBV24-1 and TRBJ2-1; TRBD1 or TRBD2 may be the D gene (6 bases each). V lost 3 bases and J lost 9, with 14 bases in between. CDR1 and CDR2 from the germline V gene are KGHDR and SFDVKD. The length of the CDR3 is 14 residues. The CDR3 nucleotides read TGTGCCACCAGTGATCCTAGGAGGGGGATTGAGCAGTTCTTC. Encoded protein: CATSDPRRGIEQFF.

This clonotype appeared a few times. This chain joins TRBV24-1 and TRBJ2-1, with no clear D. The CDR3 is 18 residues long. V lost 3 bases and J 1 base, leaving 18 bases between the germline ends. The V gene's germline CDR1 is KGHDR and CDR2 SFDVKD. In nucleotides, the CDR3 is TGTGCCACCAGTGATGCCCTGGCAGGTGTCCGATCCTACAATGAGCAGTTCTTC. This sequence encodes CATSDALAGVRSYNEQFF.

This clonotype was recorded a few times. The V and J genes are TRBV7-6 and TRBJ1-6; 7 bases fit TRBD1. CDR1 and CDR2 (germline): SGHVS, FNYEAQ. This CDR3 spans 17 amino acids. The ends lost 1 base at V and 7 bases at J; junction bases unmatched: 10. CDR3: CASSLGLHGTENSPLHF. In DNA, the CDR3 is TGTGCCAGCAGCTTAGGTCTCCACGGGACAGAAAATTCACCCCTCCACTTT.

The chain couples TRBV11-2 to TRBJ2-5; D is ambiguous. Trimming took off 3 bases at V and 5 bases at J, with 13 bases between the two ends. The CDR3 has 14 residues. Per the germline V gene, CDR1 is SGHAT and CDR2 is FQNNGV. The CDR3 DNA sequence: TGTGCCAGCAGCTTCCTACCGGTGGAGGAGACCCAGTACTTC. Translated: CASSFLPVEETQYF.

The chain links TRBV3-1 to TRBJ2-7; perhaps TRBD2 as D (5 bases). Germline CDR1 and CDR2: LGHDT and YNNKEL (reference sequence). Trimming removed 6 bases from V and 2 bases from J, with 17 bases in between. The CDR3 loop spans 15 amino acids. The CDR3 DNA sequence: TGTGCCAGCAGTTCACGGGATCGGCAGACCTACGAGCAGTACTTC. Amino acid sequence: CASSSRDRQTYEQYF.

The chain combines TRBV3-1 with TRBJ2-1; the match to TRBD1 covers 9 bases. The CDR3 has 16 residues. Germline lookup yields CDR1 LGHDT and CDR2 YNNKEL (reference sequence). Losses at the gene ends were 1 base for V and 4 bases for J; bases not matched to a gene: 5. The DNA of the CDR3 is TGTGCCAGCAGCCAAGCCGCGGGACAGGGATACAATGAGCAGTTCTTC. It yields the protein CASSQAAGQGYNEQFF.

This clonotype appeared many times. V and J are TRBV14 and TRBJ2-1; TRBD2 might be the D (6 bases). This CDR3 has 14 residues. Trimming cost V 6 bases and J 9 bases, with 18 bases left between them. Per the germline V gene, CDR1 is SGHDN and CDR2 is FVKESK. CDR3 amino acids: CASSSGEGYGEQFF. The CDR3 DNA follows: TGTGCCAGCAGTTCGGGAGAAGGGTACGGTGAGCAGTTCTTC.

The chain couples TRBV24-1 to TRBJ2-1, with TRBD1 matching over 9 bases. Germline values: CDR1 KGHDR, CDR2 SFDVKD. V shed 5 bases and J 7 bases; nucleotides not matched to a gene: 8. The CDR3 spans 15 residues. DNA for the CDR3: TGTGCCACCAGTGTCCCCGGGACAGGGCTTAATGAGCAGTTCTTC. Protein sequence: CATSVPGTGLNEQFF.

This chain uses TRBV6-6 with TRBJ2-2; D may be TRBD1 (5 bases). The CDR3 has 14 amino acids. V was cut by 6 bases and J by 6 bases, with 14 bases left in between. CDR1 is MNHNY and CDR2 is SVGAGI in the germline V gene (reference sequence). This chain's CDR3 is CASSPMVRAGELFF. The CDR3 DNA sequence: TGTGCCAGCAGCCCCATGGTCAGGGCCGGGGAGCTGTTTTTT.